The 24 T cell receptor beta chains listed next were all sequenced from one sample in a study of control samples from healthy donors and cancer patients. Using immunoSEQ multiplex PCR, the repertoire was profiled, and TCRdb retains in-frame clones only, with some absent. The profile shows fewer than 30,000 clones, roughly 85% of them singletons. The source material was PBMCs. The source is a woman aged 55 to 70 with head and neck cancer.

The chain uses TRBV5-6 and TRBJ1-2; D remains ambiguous. Deletions cut 1 base from V and 8 bases from J, with 12 bases between. The CDR3 is 13 residues long. Germline assignment: CDR1 SGHDT and CDR2 YYEEEE. CDR3 sequence reads: CASSLRSGEGYTF. CDR3 sequence (DNA): TGTGCCAGCAGCTTGCGGTCTGGGGAAGGCTACACCTTC.

This chain connects TRBV30 to TRBJ2-2; a weak D match, TRBD2 (5 bases). Between the trimmed V and J ends, which lost 1 base and 15 bases, there was a span of 12 bases. Germline assignment: CDR1 GTSNPN and CDR2 SVGIG (reference sequence). This CDR3 has 11 amino acids. CDR3 in amino acids: CAWSGSRRMFF. The CDR3 DNA is TGTGCCTGGAGTGGGTCCCGGAGGATGTTTTTT. The full variable domain, with the rest looked up from reference TRBV30 and TRBJ2-2, is SQTIHQWPATLVQPVGSPLSLECTVEGTSNPNLYWYRQAAGRGLQLLFYSVGIGQISSEVPQNLSASRPQDRQFILSSKKLLLSDSGFYLCAWSGSRRMFFGEGSRLTVL.

The V and J genes are TRBV5-1 and TRBJ2-3, with D unclear. Germline CDR1 is SGHRS and CDR2 is YFSETQ. This CDR3 spans 13 amino acids. V lost 4 bases and J 5 bases, leaving 11 bases between the germline ends. The CDR3, as DNA: TGCGCCAGCAGCCGCCAGGCCGGAGATACGCAGTATTTT. It codes for CASSRQAGDTQYF.

This clone was observed once. This chain connects TRBV11-2 to TRBJ2-3, with unresolved D. Germline V CDR1 and CDR2: SGHAT, FQNNGV. V lost 2 bases and J lost 5, with 20 bases in between. The CDR3 runs to 17 residues. CDR3 sequence reads: CASSLRVRRQVGDTQYF. Here the CDR3 DNA reads TGTGCCAGCAGCTTAAGAGTCCGACGGCAGGTAGGAGATACGCAGTATTTT.

This chain links TRBV6-6 with TRBJ2-7; either TRBD1 or TRBD2 may supply D (5 bases each). There are 15 residues in the CDR3. V dropped 2 bases and J dropped 1 base, with 12 bases sitting between them. Germline CDR1 and CDR2: MNHNY and SVGAGI (reference sequence). The CDR3 nucleotides read TGTGCCAGCAGTTACGGGGCGGGCCCTTCCTACGAGCAGTACTTC. This sequence encodes CASSYGAGPSYEQYF.

The CDR3 coding sequence is TGCGCCAGCAGCTTATCGGACCGGGGGAGCTACACCTTC. It specifies CASSLSDRGSYTF. This chain links TRBV5-1 with TRBJ1-2; tentative D call: TRBD1 (5 bases). Trimming cost V 2 bases and J 9 bases, with 14 bases left between them. Germline values: CDR1 SGHRS, CDR2 YFSETQ. The CDR3 is 13 residues long.

The V and J genes are TRBV9 and TRBJ2-2, with D hard to call. Germline CDR1 is SGDLS and CDR2 is YYNGEE. The CDR3 covers 15 residues. Trimming shortened V by 4 bases and J by 3 bases, and 13 bases separated the two germline ends. CDR3 residues: CASSPIGRDTGELFF. Written as DNA, the CDR3 is TGTGCCAGCAGCCCCATCGGACGGGACACCGGGGAGCTGTTTTTT.

The chain combines TRBV19 with TRBJ2-1, with D possibly being TRBD1 or TRBD2 (5 bases each). The CDR3 has 15 residues. Trimming removed 2 bases from V and 6 bases from J, with 14 bases in between. Germline CDR1 reads LNHDA; CDR2 reads SQIVND (reference sequence). CDR3 sequence (DNA): TGTGCCAGTAGTATATCCGGGGCACTAGTCAATGAGCAGTTCTTC. Its protein is CASSISGALVNEQFF.

This clone was recorded a few times. This chain links TRBV7-2 with TRBJ1-5; no firm D call. Between the trimmed V and J ends, which lost 4 bases and 3 bases, there was a span of 7 bases. The CDR3 has 13 residues. Germline values: CDR1 SGHTA, CDR2 FQGNSA. CDR3 DNA: TGTGCCAGCAGCTGGGGAGTCAATCAGCCCCAGCATTTT. Translated: CASSWGVNQPQHF.

The chain is built from TRBV11-2 and TRBJ1-2; TRBD1 is a possible D gene (5 bases). The CDR3 runs to 13 residues. Trimming removed 4 bases from V and 3 bases from J, with 9 bases in between. The V gene's germline CDR1 is SGHAT and CDR2 FQNNGV. CDR3: CASSWGLDYGYTF. CDR3 nucleotide sequence: TGTGCCAGCAGCTGGGGACTGGACTATGGCTACACCTTC.

The chain uses TRBV13 and TRBJ1-5, with 7 nucleotides matching TRBD1. The CDR3 extends over 14 amino acids. CDR1 and CDR2 (germline): PRHDT, FYEKMQ (reference sequence). The ends lost 5 bases at V and 4 bases at J; junction bases unmatched: 5. DNA for the CDR3: TGTGCCAGCAGCCTCGGACAGGTTAATCAGCCCCAGCATTTT. Protein product: CASSLGQVNQPQHF.

Relative to its sample, this clone is medium-sized. The J gene is TRBJ1-5, the V gene TRBV19; TRBD1 matches 7 bases. Trimming took 3 bases from V and 0 from J; bases not matched to a gene: 2. Germline V lookup: CDR1 LNHDA, CDR2 SQIVND (reference sequence). CDR3 length equals 15 residues. In DNA form, the CDR3 reads TGTGCCAGTAGTATCTGGGACAGTAGCAATCAGCCCCAGCATTTT. It specifies CASSIWDSSNQPQHF.

The chain employs TRBV4-2 and TRBJ2-3; 8 positions match TRBD1. J was trimmed by 7 bases and V by 0 bases; bases with no gene match: 9. Germline CDR1 LGHNA, CDR2 YNFKEQ. The CDR3 is 16 residues long. The CDR3 protein is CASSQDQGTGPYTQYF. For the CDR3, the DNA is TGTGCCAGCAGCCAAGATCAGGGGACAGGCCCTTATACGCAGTATTTT.

V usage is TRBV4-1 and J usage is TRBJ1-2, with a tentative D call TRBD1 (6 bases). This CDR3 is 15 amino acids long. Germline-derived CDR1 and CDR2 are MGHRA and YSYEKL. The V gene lost 0 bases and the J gene lost 5 bases, with 13 bases spanning the gap. The CDR3 bases are TGCGCCAGCAGCCAAGATCTAGCCGGGACATATGGCTACACCTTC. This encodes CASSQDLAGTYGYTF.

The chain uses TRBV19 and TRBJ1-1; D not certain. Germline CDR1 is LNHDA and CDR2 is SQIVND (reference sequence). The CDR3 runs to 13 residues. Trimming shortened V by 6 bases and J by 4 bases, and 12 bases separated the two germline ends. The CDR3 DNA is TGTGCCAGTAGCCCGGGGTCGGGCACTGAAGCTTTCTTT. Its translation is CASSPGSGTEAFF. The full variable domain, its missing parts supplied by reference TRBV19 and TRBJ1-1, is DGGITQSPKYLFRKEGQNVTLSCEQNLNHDAMYWYRQDPGQGLRLIYYSQIVNDFQKGDIAEGYSVSREKKESFPLTVTSAQKNPTAFYLCASSPGSGTEAFFGQGTRLTVV.

The chain couples TRBV11-2 to TRBJ1-6; no firm D call. Trimming left V 5 bases short and J 7 bases short, with 12 bases between. The germline gives CDR1 SGHAT, CDR2 FQNNGV. The CDR3 has 14 amino acids. The DNA of the CDR3 is TGTGCCAGCAGCCCGAGGGCCGAAAATTCACCCCTCCACTTT. Translating gives CASSPRAENSPLHF.

V is TRBV30 and J is TRBJ1-1; D unresolved. The V gene lost 1 base and the J gene lost 8 bases, with 14 bases spanning the gap. The CDR3 extends over 13 amino acids. Germline CDR1 GTSNPN, CDR2 SVGIG (reference sequence). The CDR3 DNA follows: TGTGCCTGGAGTGACCCTGGAAGGTCAGAAGCTTTCTTT. Translated, it gives CAWSDPGRSEAFF.

This chain uses TRBV9 with TRBJ1-2; no reliable D call. Germline V gene data show CDR1 as SGDLS and CDR2 as YYNGEE. The germline V and J ends were trimmed by 0 bases and 7 bases, with 19 bases remaining between them. The CDR3 has 16 amino acids. CDR3 sequence: CASSVDGYSPIGGYTF. The CDR3 region has the DNA TGTGCCAGCAGCGTAGATGGTTATTCACCCATAGGTGGCTACACCTTC.

J is TRBJ2-2 and V is TRBV11-3; the match to TRBD1 covers 7 bases. V shed 3 bases and J 1 base; nucleotides not matched to a gene: 2. CDR3 length: 15 residues. Germline assignment: CDR1 SGHNT and CDR2 YENEEA. The CDR3 coding sequence is TGTGCCAGCAGCTTTAGGACAGGGAACACCGGGGAGCTGTTTTTT. Translated: CASSFRTGNTGELFF.

The chain has TRBV6-1 and TRBJ1-1, with no clear D. The germline V gene encodes CDR1 MNHNS and CDR2 SASEGT. The CDR3 length is 14 residues. Trimming removed 1 base at V and 4 bases at J, with 10 bases between. The CDR3 region has the DNA TGTGCCAGCAGTGAAGTGGGTGCAGGCACTGAAGCTTTCTTT. Translated: CASSEVGAGTEAFF.

CDR3 region: CASRSSRAKSAGYTF. As DNA, the CDR3 is TGTGCCAGCAGGTCGAGTCGGGCGAAAAGCGCTGGCTACACCTTC. The chain uses TRBV14 and TRBJ1-2; D ambiguous. CDR3 length equals 15 residues. The V and J ends lost 6 bases and 7 bases respectively, with 21 bases between them. Germline V lookup: CDR1 SGHDN, CDR2 FVKESK. Variable domain in full (rest from reference TRBV14 and TRBJ1-2): EAGVTQFPSHSVIEKGQTVTLRCDPISGHDNLYWYRRVMGKEIKFLLHFVKESKQDESGMPNNRFLAERTGGTYSTLKVQPAELEDSGVYFCASRSSRAKSAGYTFGSGTRLTVV.

This sequence joins TRBV19 and TRBJ2-7, with 9 bases that match TRBD2. The ends lost 1 base at V and 5 bases at J; junction bases unmatched: 6. CDR3 size: 15 residues. The V gene's germline CDR1 is LNHDA and CDR2 SQIVND (reference sequence). The DNA for the CDR3 is TGTGCCAGTAGTATAGTCGCGGGAGGGAGGAACGAGCAGTACTTC. As protein: CASSIVAGGRNEQYF.

The DNA for the CDR3 is TGTGCCAGTACCCCAGTAGCGGGTTCAGATACGCAGTATTTT. Residues: CASTPVAGSDTQYF. The rearrangement uses TRBV19 and TRBJ2-3; 7 bases match TRBD2. The CDR3 loop spans 14 amino acids. The germline gives CDR1 LNHDA, CDR2 SQIVND (reference sequence). V shed 7 bases, J shed 4 bases, and the junction held 8 bases outside the gene matches.

This clone showed up just a few times. CDR3 residues: CASSLLPGLEDTQYF. The CDR3 DNA follows: TGTGCCAGCAGCTTACTCCCGGGACTAGAGGATACGCAGTATTTT. V gene TRBV7-3 combines with J gene TRBJ2-3; TRBD2 aligns across 8 bases. J was trimmed by 6 bases and V by 2 bases; bases with no gene match: 7. This CDR3 comprises 15 residues. Looked up from germline, CDR1 is SGHTA and CDR2 is FQGTGA.